These 27 T cell receptor beta chains were all obtained from the same sample, sequenced in a study of blood T cells in healthy people across ages. For the second PCR, which ran for roughly 6 to 11 cycles, a sample-barcoded 5' primer and a J-beta primer mix were used. TCRdb used MiXCR to reprocess the 5' RACE reads, holding one entry per CDR3 protein. Here the sample spans around 1,100,000 distinct CDR3 sequences, 30% to 40% being singletons. What was sequenced was blood. These receptors all come from a man younger than 35 in good health.

This clonotype appeared a few times. The V gene is TRBV7-2, the J gene TRBJ1-1; 7 bases are a match to TRBD1. Trimming removed 0 bases from V and 3 bases from J; junction bases left unmatched: 4. The CDR3 loop spans 15 amino acids. Germline CDR1 is SGHTA and CDR2 is FQGNSA. The CDR3 DNA reads as TGTGCCAGCAGCTTAGCAGGGGGCGCTTACACTGAAGCTTTCTTT. Translating it yields CASSLAGGAYTEAFF.

This clonotype has only a few counts. This chain links TRBV6-5 with TRBJ1-2, with D tentatively TRBD1 (6 bases). The CDR3 consists of 14 residues. V lost 6 bases, J lost 4 bases, and 15 bases lay in between. Germline lookup yields CDR1 MNHEY and CDR2 SVGAGI. This CDR3 is CASSPQGGVYGYTF. The CDR3 DNA is TGTGCCAGCAGCCCACAGGGCGGCGTCTATGGCTACACCTTC.

DNA of the CDR3: TGTGCCACCAGCAGACAGGGCCCGACAGATACGCAGTATTTT. It is translated as CATSRQGPTDTQYF. The V call is TRBV15, the J call TRBJ2-3; D might be TRBD1 (5 bases). This CDR3 is built from 14 residues. From germline, CDR1 is LNHNV and CDR2 YYDKDF (reference sequence). Between the trimmed V and J ends, which lost 2 bases and 3 bases, there was a span of 9 bases.

The V gene is TRBV9, the J gene TRBJ2-3; 8 bases agree with TRBD1. The J segment lost 4 bases and the V segment lost 3 bases, leaving 7 bases of the junction unmatched. The CDR3 has 15 amino acids. The germline V gene has CDR1 SGDLS and CDR2 YYNGEE. CDR3 DNA: TGTGCCAGCAGCGCCGACAGGGGAATCCCAGATACGCAGTATTTT. As protein: CASSADRGIPDTQYF. Together with reference TRBV9 and TRBJ2-3, the CDR3 gives the full variable domain: DSGVTQTPKHLITATGQRVTLRCSPRSGDLSVYWYQQSLDQGLQFLIQYYNGEERAKGNILERFSAQQFPDLHSELNLSSLELGDSALYFCASSADRGIPDTQYFGPGTRLTVL.

This chain uses TRBV20-1 with TRBJ1-5; D unresolved. Per germline, CDR1 DFQATT and CDR2 SNEGSKA (reference sequence). Trimming stripped 7 bases from V and 0 bases from J, with 7 bases between. This CDR3 region has 12 residues. CDR3: CSGRDSNQPQHF. CDR3 in DNA: TGCAGTGGGAGGGATAGCAATCAGCCCCAGCATTTT.

This chain joins TRBV6-4 and TRBJ2-3, with 8 bases identical to TRBD1. Per the germline V gene, CDR1 is MRHNA and CDR2 is SNTAGT. The CDR3 consists of 14 residues. V trimming: 6 bases; J trimming: 5 bases; junction bases outside the gene matches: 7. This chain's CDR3 is CASSNVQGGDTQYF. The CDR3 nucleotides are TGTGCCAGCAGCAACGTACAGGGGGGAGATACGCAGTATTTT.

CDR3 protein: CSARGTPKETQYF. CDR3 nucleotides: TGCAGTGCTAGAGGTACTCCCAAAGAGACCCAGTACTTC. The chain carries TRBV20-1 and TRBJ2-5; D not resolved. The length of the CDR3 is 13 residues. Trimming stripped 1 base from V and 3 bases from J, with 9 bases between. Per the germline V gene, CDR1 is DFQATT and CDR2 is SNEGSKA (reference sequence).

This clonotype was seen ten or more times. The chain couples TRBV6-2 or TRBV6-3 to TRBJ2-1; no firm D call. This CDR3 contains 12 residues. Germline-derived CDR1 and CDR2 are MNHEY and SVGEGT. V was shortened by 0 bases and J by 4 bases, with 1 base between the two germline ends. The chain's CDR3 is CASSYSYNEQFF. In DNA form, the CDR3 reads TGTGCCAGCAGTTACTCATACAATGAGCAGTTCTTC.

The sample holds one count of this clonotype. The rearrangement uses TRBV4-1 and TRBJ1-2; a weak D match, TRBD1 (5 bases). CDR3 length equals 15 residues. The V and J ends lost 3 bases and 4 bases respectively, with 15 bases between them. The germline CDR1 and CDR2 sequences are MGHRA and YSYEKL. The CDR3 is CASSHSAQGTYGYTF. CDR3 DNA: TGCGCCAGCAGCCATTCGGCCCAGGGTACCTATGGCTACACCTTC.

This clonotype was detected a few times. This chain joins TRBV28 and TRBJ1-6; D is unresolved. The V end lost 5 bases, the J end lost 0 bases, and 14 bases lay between the germline ends. The CDR3 extends over 17 amino acids. In germline, CDR1 is MDHEN, CDR2 SYDVKM. In nucleotides, the CDR3 is TGTGCCAGCAGTCGGTCGTGGACCAGCTCCTATAATTCACCCCTCCACTTT. Translating it yields CASSRSWTSSYNSPLHF.

This clonotype appeared once. The chain couples TRBV6-2 or TRBV6-3 to TRBJ2-7; 8 bases agree with TRBD2. J lost 7 bases, V lost 4 bases, and 12 bases had no gene match. Germline CDR1 reads MNHEY; CDR2 reads SVGEGT. The CDR3 totals 15 residues. The CDR3 DNA sequence: TGTGCCAGCAGTTCCCGGGGGGGAGCCTACAATGAGCAGTACTTC. Translating it yields CASSSRGGAYNEQYF.

The rearrangement joins TRBV25-1 to TRBJ2-3; 11 bases are shared with TRBD1. This CDR3 has 18 residues. Looked up from germline, CDR1 is MGHDK and CDR2 is SYGVNS. J gave up 4 bases and V 3 bases, and 12 bases lay outside the gene matches. The CDR3 region is CASSDLTGTGGYSDTQYF. The CDR3 region has the DNA TGTGCCAGCAGTGACTTAACGGGGACAGGGGGTTATTCAGATACGCAGTATTTT.

The chain has TRBV7-8 and TRBJ2-5, with a possible D match to TRBD1 (6 bases). The CDR3 spans 17 residues. Per the germline V gene, CDR1 is SGHVS and CDR2 is FQNEAQ. Trimming pared 0 bases from V and 0 bases from J, leaving 14 bases between. The CDR3 reads CASSLAFPGEYQETQYF. CDR3 in DNA: TGTGCCAGCAGCTTAGCGTTCCCAGGGGAATACCAAGAGACCCAGTACTTC. Drawing the rest from reference TRBV7-8 and TRBJ2-5, the complete variable domain is GAGVSQSPRYKVAKRGQDVALRCDPISGHVSLFWYQQALGQGPEFLTYFQNEAQLDKSGLPSDRFFAERPEGSVSTLKIQRTQQEDSAVYLCASSLAFPGEYQETQYFGPGTRLLVL.

This clonotype has at least ten counts. The chain links TRBV6-5 to TRBJ1-4, with D unresolved. CDR3 size: 14 residues. Germline CDR1 is MNHEY and CDR2 is SVGAGI. V was trimmed by 0 bases and J by 10 bases, leaving 12 bases between them. The CDR3 reads CASSYSLGSGKLFF. CDR3 nucleotide sequence: TGTGCCAGCAGTTACTCGTTGGGATCCGGAAAACTGTTTTTT.

The chain combines TRBV7-3 with TRBJ2-3; D perhaps matches TRBD1 (5 bases). CDR1 is SGHTA and CDR2 is FQGTGA in the germline V gene. V dropped 5 bases and J dropped 4 bases, with 10 bases sitting between them. The length of the CDR3 is 13 residues. The CDR3 spells CASSRTQADTQYF. DNA of the CDR3: TGTGCCAGCAGCAGGACACAGGCAGATACGCAGTATTTT. Full variable domain (outside the CDR3, taken from reference TRBV7-3 and TRBJ2-3): GAGVSQTPSNKVTEKGKYVELRCDPISGHTALYWYRQSLGQGPEFLIYFQGTGAADDSGLPNDRFFAVRPEGSVSTLKIQRTERGDSAVYLCASSRTQADTQYFGPGTRLTVL.

As regards this clonotype: A much larger clone differs by one base, so this may be a read error. The chain uses TRBV10-3 and TRBJ2-3; perhaps TRBD2 as D (6 bases). Germline-derived CDR1 and CDR2 are ENHRY and SYGVKD. The CDR3 is 16 residues long. The CDR3 loop is CVISVGGQKATDTQYF. The CDR3 nucleotides are TGTGTCATCAGTGTGGGGGGTCAGAAAGCCACAGATACGCAGTATTTT.

This clonotype has only a few counts. The chain carries TRBV9 and TRBJ1-1; D not resolved. Germline values: CDR1 SGDLS, CDR2 YYNGEE. V lost 4 bases to trimming and J lost 3 bases, with 13 bases between them. CDR3 length equals 14 residues. Here the CDR3 DNA reads TGTGCCAGCAGCTCGACGAGGGATGACACTGAAGCTTTCTTT. This sequence encodes CASSSTRDDTEAFF.

V is TRBV6-1 and J is TRBJ2-3; TRBD2 matches 7 bases. Trimming removed 6 bases from V and 7 bases from J; junction bases left unmatched: 16. Germline CDR1 reads MNHNS; CDR2 reads SASEGT. This CDR3 has 16 amino acids. DNA of the CDR3: TGTGCCAGCAGCCGGCCGACTAGCACATCCATGCATACGCAGTATTTT. As protein: CASSRPTSTSMHTQYF.

The V gene is TRBV20-1, the J gene TRBJ2-5, with D possibly being TRBD1 or TRBD2 (5 bases each). The CDR3 sequence is 15 residues long. Trimming pared 4 bases from V and 4 bases from J, leaving 19 bases between. CDR1 is DFQATT and CDR2 is SNEGSKA in the germline V gene (reference sequence). CDR3 amino acids: CSAILMGVSAETQYF. CDR3 DNA: TGCAGTGCTATTTTGATGGGGGTCAGCGCAGAGACCCAGTACTTC.

The CDR3 region is CSVYNAAFPYNEQFF. The CDR3 nucleotides are TGCAGCGTCTACAATGCGGCATTCCCCTACAATGAGCAGTTCTTC. V is TRBV29-1 and J is TRBJ2-1, with D hard to call. V was clipped by 6 bases and J by 2 bases, with 17 bases between them. CDR3 length equals 15 residues. Germline-derived CDR1 and CDR2 are SQVTM and ANQGSEA.

The DNA for the CDR3 is TGTGCCTGGAGTGTAGGTCGAGACTATGGCTACACCTTC. Translating it yields CAWSVGRDYGYTF. The rearrangement uses TRBV30 and TRBJ1-2; no reliable D call. The CDR3 has 13 amino acids. Germline V gene sequence: CDR1 GTSNPN, CDR2 SVGIG (reference sequence). V gave up 0 bases and J gave up 3 bases, with 8 bases separating them.

The V call is TRBV5-1, the J call TRBJ1-2, with D unresolved. Germline-derived CDR1 and CDR2 are SGHRS and YFSETQ. The CDR3 extends over 15 amino acids. Trimming left V 4 bases short and J 7 bases short, with 20 bases between. The CDR3 nucleotides are TGCGCCAGCAGCCCGACCACCGACGGAGGGAGTGGCTACACCTTC. Its protein is CASSPTTDGGSGYTF.

V is TRBV4-3 and J is TRBJ2-1; unclear D gene. V was pared by 0 bases and J by 10 bases, with 10 bases between. CDR1 is LGHNA, CDR2 YSLEER, per germline. This CDR3 spans 13 amino acids. The CDR3 DNA sequence: TGCGCCAGCAGCCAAGATGCCGACACAGAGCAGTTCTTC. This sequence encodes CASSQDADTEQFF.

The chain links TRBV6-2 or TRBV6-3 to TRBJ1-1; D uncertain. This CDR3 is built from 14 residues. Looked up from germline, CDR1 is MNHEY and CDR2 is SVGEGT. V was shortened by 6 bases and J by 1 base, with 12 bases between the two germline ends. The CDR3: CASRPLRANTEAFF. The CDR3 DNA reads TGTGCCAGCAGACCGTTGCGGGCGAACACTGAAGCTTTCTTT.

V is TRBV5-1 and J is TRBJ1-1; D call uncertain. The ends were cut back, 2 bases at V and 7 bases at J, with 3 bases in the middle. The CDR3 runs 10 residues. Germline V gene lookup returns CDR1 SGHRS and CDR2 YFSETQ. The CDR3 DNA reads as TGCGCCAGCAGCTTTTTTGAAGCTTTCTTT. It yields the protein CASSFFEAFF.

A few counts support this clonotype. The V call is TRBV7-2, the J call TRBJ1-2; D remains ambiguous. Trimming left V 3 bases short and J 3 bases short, with 11 bases between. CDR1 is SGHTA and CDR2 is FQGNSA in the germline V gene. This CDR3 region has 14 residues. CDR3 bases: TGTGCCAGCAGCTTTTCCAGGCGGGACTATGGCTACACCTTC. Translation: CASSFSRRDYGYTF.

This clonotype appeared a few times. The chain combines TRBV20-1 with TRBJ1-1, with 7 bases lining up with TRBD1. Germline CDR1 is DFQATT and CDR2 is SNEGSKA (reference sequence). The CDR3 loop spans 16 amino acids. Losses at the gene ends were 3 bases for V and 0 bases for J; bases not matched to a gene: 10. CDR3 sequence: CSASSGDSQMNTEAFF. The CDR3 DNA reads TGCAGTGCTAGTTCGGGGGACAGCCAAATGAACACTGAAGCTTTCTTT.